Listed below are T cell receptor beta chains from one sample, sequenced in a study of beta chain features in type 1 diabetes. The data were produced by immunoSEQ multiplex PCR, yet TCRdb's version contains in-frame clones alone and is incomplete. The sample has some 270,000 clones; over 12% are singletons. Sequencing was performed on naive CD4+ T cells from blood. The source of these receptors is a woman aged 40 to 55 in good health. CDR3s include the opening cysteine and the closing phenylalanine or tryptophan.

j_call: TRBJ2-4
v_call: TRBV7-8
cdr3_aa: CASSFGEGVNIQYF

j_call: TRBJ2-2
v_call: TRBV6-5
cdr3_aa: CASSYSYSAGELFF

j_call: TRBJ1-6
v_call: TRBV19
cdr3_aa: CASSARQGPNSPLHF

j_call: TRBJ1-5
v_call: TRBV9
cdr3_aa: CASSVWRQGRSPLANQPQHF

j_call: TRBJ1-6
v_call: TRBV19
cdr3_aa: CASSIDSRSDSPLHF

j_call: TRBJ1-4
v_call: TRBV5-1
cdr3_aa: CASSPQGDRQKLFF

j_call: TRBJ2-5
v_call: TRBV29-1
cdr3_aa: CSVEGVGETQYF

j_call: TRBJ1-1
v_call: TRBV13
cdr3_aa: CASSSYWDRGNTEAFF

j_call: TRBJ2-1
v_call: TRBV4-2
cdr3_aa: CASSQGPDGYEQFF

j_call: TRBJ2-3
v_call: TRBV7-2
cdr3_aa: CASSLPRLAGGFGDTQYF

j_call: TRBJ1-6
v_call: TRBV7-9
cdr3_aa: CASSFGRTNSPLHF

j_call: TRBJ2-3
v_call: TRBV23-1
cdr3_aa: CASSHLSSGGPTDTQYF

j_call: TRBJ2-7
v_call: TRBV15
cdr3_aa: CATSTSGTGASEQYF

j_call: TRBJ2-7
v_call: TRBV11-2
cdr3_aa: CASSLSVLDYEQYF

j_call: TRBJ2-7
v_call: TRBV6-5
cdr3_aa: CASRRQGMPYEQYF

j_call: TRBJ1-6
v_call: TRBV7-2
cdr3_aa: CAGRTGALYNSPLHF

j_call: TRBJ2-3
v_call: TRBV4-1
cdr3_aa: CASSQDPRGGRTGYF

j_call: TRBJ2-1
v_call: TRBV2
cdr3_aa: CASSEKRSAYGNEQFF

j_call: TRBJ1-6
v_call: TRBV9
cdr3_aa: CASSVEGNSPLHF

j_call: TRBJ2-5
v_call: TRBV9
cdr3_aa: CASSVANGETQYF

j_call: TRBJ1-1
v_call: TRBV7-2
cdr3_aa: CASSLTPGEDTEAFF

j_call: TRBJ1-1
v_call: TRBV25-1
cdr3_aa: CASSESPGINTEAFF

j_call: TRBJ1-1
v_call: TRBV11-2
cdr3_aa: CASSNRESDTEAFF

j_call: TRBJ2-1
v_call: TRBV7-2
cdr3_aa: CASSFGTSKFF

j_call: TRBJ2-2
v_call: TRBV18
cdr3_aa: CASSPQNVAGELFF

j_call: TRBJ1-1
v_call: TRBV7-6
cdr3_aa: CASSLQGDTEAFF

j_call: TRBJ1-2
v_call: TRBV5-6
cdr3_aa: CASIRQGRVSYTF

j_call: TRBJ2-6
v_call: TRBV15
cdr3_aa: CATDRAGANVLTF

j_call: TRBJ2-7
v_call: TRBV29-1
cdr3_aa: CSVEESQGVGEQYF

j_call: TRBJ2-3
v_call: TRBV19
cdr3_aa: CASSMVAGGPDTQYF

j_call: TRBJ2-5
v_call: TRBV1
cdr3_aa: CTSSRKTSGGQETQYF

j_call: TRBJ1-4
v_call: TRBV28
cdr3_aa: CASSLRGQMNEKLFF

j_call: TRBJ2-1
v_call: TRBV7-2
cdr3_aa: CASSPWAGSYNEQFF

j_call: TRBJ2-3
v_call: TRBV11-2
cdr3_aa: CASSPTIQGGGTDTQYF

j_call: TRBJ1-4
v_call: TRBV6-5
cdr3_aa: CASSSTDEKLFF

j_call: TRBJ2-5
v_call: TRBV18
cdr3_aa: CASSPQGQSGQYF

j_call: TRBJ1-4
v_call: TRBV19
cdr3_aa: CASSPRQTWNEKLFF